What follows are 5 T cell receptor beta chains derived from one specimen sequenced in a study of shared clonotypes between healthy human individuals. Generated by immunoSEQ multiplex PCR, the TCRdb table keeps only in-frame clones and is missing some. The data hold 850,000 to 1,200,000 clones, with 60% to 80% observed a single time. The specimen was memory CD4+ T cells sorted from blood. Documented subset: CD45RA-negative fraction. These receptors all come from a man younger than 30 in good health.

The CDR3 here is CASRLSGGGAFF. The CDR3 DNA reads as TGTGCCAGTAGATTATCGGGGGGCGGAGCTTTCTTT. The chain links TRBV19 to TRBJ1-1; tentatively, D is TRBD1 (6 bases). The germline V gene encodes CDR1 LNHDA and CDR2 SQIVND (reference sequence). V was clipped by 6 bases and J by 10 bases, with 15 bases between them. This CDR3 is built from 12 residues.

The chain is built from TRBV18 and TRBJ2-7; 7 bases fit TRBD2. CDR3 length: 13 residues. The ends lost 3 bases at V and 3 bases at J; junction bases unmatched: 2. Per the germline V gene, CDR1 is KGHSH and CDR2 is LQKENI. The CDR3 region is CASSPLAGYEQYF. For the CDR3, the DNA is TGTGCCAGCTCACCCTTAGCGGGCTACGAGCAGTACTTC.

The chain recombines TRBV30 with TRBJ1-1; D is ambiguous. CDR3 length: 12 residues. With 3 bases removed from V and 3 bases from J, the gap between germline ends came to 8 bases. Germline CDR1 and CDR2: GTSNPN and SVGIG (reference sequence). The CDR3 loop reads CAWRMVYTEAFF. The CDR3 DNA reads TGTGCCTGGAGGATGGTTTACACTGAAGCTTTCTTT.

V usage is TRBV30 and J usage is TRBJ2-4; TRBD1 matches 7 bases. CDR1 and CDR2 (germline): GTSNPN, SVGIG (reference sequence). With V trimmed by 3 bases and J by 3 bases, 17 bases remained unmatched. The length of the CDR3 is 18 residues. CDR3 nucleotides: TGTGCCTGGAGCCCGATAGGTCCCGGGACAGCGAGCAAAAACATTCAGTACTTC. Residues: CAWSPIGPGTASKNIQYF.

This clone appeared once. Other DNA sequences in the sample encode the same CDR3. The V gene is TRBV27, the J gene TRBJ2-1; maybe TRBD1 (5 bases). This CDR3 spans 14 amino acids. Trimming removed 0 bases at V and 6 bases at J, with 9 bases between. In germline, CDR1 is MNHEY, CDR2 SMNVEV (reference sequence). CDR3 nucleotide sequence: TGTGCCAGCAGTTTATCACCCAGGGTCAATGAGCAGTTCTTC. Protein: CASSLSPRVNEQFF.